This TCR beta chain was found in a study of cytomegalovirus exposure and HLA in healthy donors. Study findings and constraints: In vitro, three CMV-associated chains proved specific for CMV antigens.

The V end lost 2 bases, the J end lost 4 bases, and 11 bases lay between the germline ends. Germline V gene lookup returns CDR1 MNHEY and CDR2 SVGAGI. This CDR3 is 14 amino acids long. Some clones are missing from TCRdb's copy, which holds only in-frame ones; the method was immunoSEQ multiplex PCR. The sample records about 120,000 clones, around nine tenths being singletons. Points on this clone: Its antigen remains unidentified.

The receptor was isolated from a man younger than 35 in good health and CMV-seropositive. Sample: PBMCs. The genes are TRBV6-5 and TRBJ1-2, with a possible D match to TRBD1 (6 bases). In nucleotides, the CDR3 is TGTGCCAGCAGTTACGCGGGGGGCAGCTATGGCTACACCTTC. The encoded protein is CASSYAGGSYGYTF.